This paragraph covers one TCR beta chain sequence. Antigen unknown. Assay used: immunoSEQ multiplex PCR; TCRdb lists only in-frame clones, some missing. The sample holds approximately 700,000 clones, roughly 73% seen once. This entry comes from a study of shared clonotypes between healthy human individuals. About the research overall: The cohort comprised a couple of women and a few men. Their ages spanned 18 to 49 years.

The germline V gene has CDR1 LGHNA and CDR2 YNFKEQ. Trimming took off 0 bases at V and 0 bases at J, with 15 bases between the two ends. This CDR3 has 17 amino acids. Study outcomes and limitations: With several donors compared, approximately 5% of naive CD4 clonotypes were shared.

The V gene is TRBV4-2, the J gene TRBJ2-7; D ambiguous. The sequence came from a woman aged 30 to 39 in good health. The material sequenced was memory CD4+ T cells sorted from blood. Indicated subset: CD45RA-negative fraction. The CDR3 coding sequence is TGTGCCAGCAGCCAAGATTTAGGGCTTCGCCGCTCCTACGAGCAGTACTTC. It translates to CASSQDLGLRRSYEQYF.